This T cell receptor beta chain was sequenced during a study of T-cell reconstitution after alpha-beta-depleted transplantation in children. CDR1 and CDR2 (germline): LNHNV, YYDKDF (reference sequence). The CDR3 runs to 16 residues. The germline V and J ends were trimmed by 1 base and 1 base, with 12 bases remaining between them. Unique molecular identifiers were incorporated when the TCRbeta library was constructed. Each CDR3 protein gets one entry after TCRdb re-called the PCR reads with MiXCR. The repertoire holds some 590,000 distinct CDR3 sequences, with roughly a tenth as singletons. This clonotype occurred a few times.

The chain couples TRBV15 to TRBJ2-3; the D gene is possibly TRBD1 (6 bases). The sequenced sample was PBMCs from the stem cell graft donor, obtained from the stem cell graft. The TCR sequence derives from a human donor who donated a stem cell graft to a child with acute myeloid leukemia. CDR3 DNA sequence: TGTGCCACCAGCAGAGTAACAGGGATAGGCACAGATACGCAGTATTTT. It is translated as CATSRVTGIGTDTQYF.